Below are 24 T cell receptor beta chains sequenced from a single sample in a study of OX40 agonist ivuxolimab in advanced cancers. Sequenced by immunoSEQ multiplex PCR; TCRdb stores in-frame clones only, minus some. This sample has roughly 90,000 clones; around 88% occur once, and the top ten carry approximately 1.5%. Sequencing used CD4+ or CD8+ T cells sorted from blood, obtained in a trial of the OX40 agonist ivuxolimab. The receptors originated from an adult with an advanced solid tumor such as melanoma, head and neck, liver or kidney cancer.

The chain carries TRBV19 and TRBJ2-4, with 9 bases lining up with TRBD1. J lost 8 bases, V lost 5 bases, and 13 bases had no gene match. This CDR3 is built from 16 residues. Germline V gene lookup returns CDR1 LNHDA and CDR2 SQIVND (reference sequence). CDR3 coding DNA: TGTGCCAGTAGTCTACAGGGGGCGGATGAAGTGGACATTCAGTACTTC. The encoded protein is CASSLQGADEVDIQYF.

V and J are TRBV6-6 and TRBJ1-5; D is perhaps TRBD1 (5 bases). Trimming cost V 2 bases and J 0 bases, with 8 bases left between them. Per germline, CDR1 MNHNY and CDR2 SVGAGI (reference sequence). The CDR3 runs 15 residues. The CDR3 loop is CASSYDRYSNQPQHF. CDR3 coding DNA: TGTGCCAGCAGTTACGACAGATATAGCAATCAGCCCCAGCATTTT.

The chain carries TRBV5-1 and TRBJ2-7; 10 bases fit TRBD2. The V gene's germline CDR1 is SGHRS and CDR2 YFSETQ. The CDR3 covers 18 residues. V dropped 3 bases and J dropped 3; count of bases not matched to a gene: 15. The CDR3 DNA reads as TGCGCCAGCAGCTCTACTCAGAACACCGGGACTAGCGTCTACGAGCAGTACTTC. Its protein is CASSSTQNTGTSVYEQYF.

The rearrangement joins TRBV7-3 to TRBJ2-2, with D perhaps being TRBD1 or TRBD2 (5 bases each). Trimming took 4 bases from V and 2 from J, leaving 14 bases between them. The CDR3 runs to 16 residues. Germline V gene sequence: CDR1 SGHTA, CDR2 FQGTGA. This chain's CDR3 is CASSSTGTINTGELFF. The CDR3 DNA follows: TGTGCCAGCAGCTCCACCGGGACCATAAACACCGGGGAGCTGTTTTTT. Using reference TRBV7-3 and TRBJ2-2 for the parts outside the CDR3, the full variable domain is GAGVSQTPSNKVTEKGKYVELRCDPISGHTALYWYRQSLGQGPEFLIYFQGTGAADDSGLPNDRFFAVRPEGSVSTLKIQRTERGDSAVYLCASSSTGTINTGELFFGEGSRLTVL.

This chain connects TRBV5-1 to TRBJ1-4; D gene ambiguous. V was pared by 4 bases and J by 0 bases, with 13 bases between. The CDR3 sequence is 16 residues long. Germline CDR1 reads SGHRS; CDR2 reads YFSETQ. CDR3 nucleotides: TGCGCCAGCAGCGATGGAATGGGTGCAACTAATGAAAAACTGTTTTTT. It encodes CASSDGMGATNEKLFF.

This chain's CDR3 is CASSLGRWKTQYF. Written as DNA, the CDR3 is TGTGCCAGCAGCTTAGGACGGTGGAAGACCCAGTACTTC. This chain connects TRBV7-8 to TRBJ2-5; D unclear. Trimming pared 1 base from V and 6 bases from J, leaving 9 bases between. CDR3 length: 13 residues. Germline assignment: CDR1 SGHVS and CDR2 FQNEAQ.

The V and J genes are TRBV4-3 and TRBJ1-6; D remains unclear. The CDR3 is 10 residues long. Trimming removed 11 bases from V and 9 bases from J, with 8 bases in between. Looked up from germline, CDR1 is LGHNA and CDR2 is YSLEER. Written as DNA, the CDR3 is TGCGCCTTCAGAAGTTCACCCCTCCACTTT. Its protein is CAFRSSPLHF.

The CDR3 here is CASGRASGSLETQYF. The CDR3 DNA sequence: TGTGCCAGCGGTAGGGCTAGCGGGAGTTTAGAGACCCAGTACTTC. The J gene is TRBJ2-5, the V gene TRBV6-5, with TRBD2 identical over 10 bases. Germline V CDR1 and CDR2: MNHEY, SVGAGI. J gave up 4 bases and V 8 bases, and 10 bases lay outside the gene matches. The CDR3 is made up of 15 amino acids.

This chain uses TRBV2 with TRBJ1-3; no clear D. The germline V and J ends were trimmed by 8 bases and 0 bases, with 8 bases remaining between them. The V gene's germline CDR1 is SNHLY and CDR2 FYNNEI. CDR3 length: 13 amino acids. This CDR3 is CASAVSSGNTIYF. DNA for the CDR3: TGTGCCAGCGCGGTCAGCTCTGGAAACACCATATATTTT.

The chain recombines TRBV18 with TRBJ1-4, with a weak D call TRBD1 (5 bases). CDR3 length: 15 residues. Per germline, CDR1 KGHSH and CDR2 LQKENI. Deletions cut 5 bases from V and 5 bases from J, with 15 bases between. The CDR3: CASSWGTTGNEKLFF. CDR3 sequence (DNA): TGTGCCAGCTCATGGGGCACAACAGGAAATGAAAAACTGTTTTTT.

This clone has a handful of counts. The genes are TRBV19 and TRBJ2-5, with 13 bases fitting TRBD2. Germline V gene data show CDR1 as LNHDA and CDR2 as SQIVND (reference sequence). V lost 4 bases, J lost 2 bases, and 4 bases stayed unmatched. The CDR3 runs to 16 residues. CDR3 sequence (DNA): TGTGCCAGTAGTAGACGGGGACTAGCGGGGCAAGAGACCCAGTACTTC. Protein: CASSRRGLAGQETQYF.

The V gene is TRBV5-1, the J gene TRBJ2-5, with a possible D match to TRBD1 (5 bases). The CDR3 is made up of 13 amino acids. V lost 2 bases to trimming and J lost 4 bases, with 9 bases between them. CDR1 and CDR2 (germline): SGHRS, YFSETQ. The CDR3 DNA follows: TGCGCCAGCAGCTTCTCAAGGGGAGAGACCCAGTACTTC. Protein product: CASSFSRGETQYF.

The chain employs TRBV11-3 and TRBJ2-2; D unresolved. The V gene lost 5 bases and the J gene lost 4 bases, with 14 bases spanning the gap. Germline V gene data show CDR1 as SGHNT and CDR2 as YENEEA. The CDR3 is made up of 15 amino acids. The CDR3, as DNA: TGTGCCAGCAGCAGAGACACTCTGGGCACCGGGGAGCTGTTTTTT. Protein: CASSRDTLGTGELFF.

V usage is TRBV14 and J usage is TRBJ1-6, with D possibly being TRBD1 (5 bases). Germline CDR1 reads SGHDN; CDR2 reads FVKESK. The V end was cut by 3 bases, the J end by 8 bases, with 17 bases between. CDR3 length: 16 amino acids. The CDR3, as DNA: TGTGCCAGCAGCCATAACCCAGGACAACGGGATTCACCCCTCCACTTT. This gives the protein CASSHNPGQRDSPLHF.

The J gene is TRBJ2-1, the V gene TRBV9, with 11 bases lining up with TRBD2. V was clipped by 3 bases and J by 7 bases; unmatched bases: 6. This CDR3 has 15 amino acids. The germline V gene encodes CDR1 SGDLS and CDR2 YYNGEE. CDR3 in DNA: TGTGCCAGCAGCGCACTAGCGGGAGTAGCGAATGAGCAGTTCTTC. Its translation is CASSALAGVANEQFF.

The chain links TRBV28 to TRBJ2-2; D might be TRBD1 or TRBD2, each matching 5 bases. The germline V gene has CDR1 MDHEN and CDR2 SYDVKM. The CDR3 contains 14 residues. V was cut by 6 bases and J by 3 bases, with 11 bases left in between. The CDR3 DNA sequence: TGTGCCAGCAGGGCAGGGACGGACACCGGGGAGCTGTTTTTT. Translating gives CASRAGTDTGELFF.

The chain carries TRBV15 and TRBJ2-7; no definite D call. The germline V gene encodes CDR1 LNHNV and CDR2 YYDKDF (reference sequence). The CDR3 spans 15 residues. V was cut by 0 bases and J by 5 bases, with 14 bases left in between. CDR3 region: CATSRESRQGNEQYF. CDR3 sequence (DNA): TGTGCCACCAGCAGAGAGAGTAGGCAAGGGAACGAGCAGTACTTC.

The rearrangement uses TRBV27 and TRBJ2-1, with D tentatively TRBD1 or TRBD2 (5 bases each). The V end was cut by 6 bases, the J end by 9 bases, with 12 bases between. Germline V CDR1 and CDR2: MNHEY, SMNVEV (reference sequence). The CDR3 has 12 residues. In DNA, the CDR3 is TGTGCCAGCAGCCCTCCTGGGGGTGAGCAGTTCTTC. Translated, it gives CASSPPGGEQFF.

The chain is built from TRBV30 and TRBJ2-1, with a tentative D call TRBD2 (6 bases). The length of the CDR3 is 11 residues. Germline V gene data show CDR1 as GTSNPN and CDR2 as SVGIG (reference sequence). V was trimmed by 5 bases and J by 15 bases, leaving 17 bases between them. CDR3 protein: CAWSTGTHRFF. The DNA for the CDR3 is TGTGCCTGGTCGACCGGGACTCATCGGTTCTTC. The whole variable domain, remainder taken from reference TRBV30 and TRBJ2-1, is SQTIHQWPATLVQPVGSPLSLECTVEGTSNPNLYWYRQAAGRGLQLLFYSVGIGQISSEVPQNLSASRPQDRQFILSSKKLLLSDSGFYLCAWSTGTHRFFGPGTRLTVL.

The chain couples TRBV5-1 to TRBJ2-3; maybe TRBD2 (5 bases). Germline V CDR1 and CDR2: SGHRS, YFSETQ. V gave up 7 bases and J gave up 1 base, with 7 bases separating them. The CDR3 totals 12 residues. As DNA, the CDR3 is TGCGCCAGCCGGGGAGGCACAGATACGCAGTATTTT. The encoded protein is CASRGGTDTQYF.

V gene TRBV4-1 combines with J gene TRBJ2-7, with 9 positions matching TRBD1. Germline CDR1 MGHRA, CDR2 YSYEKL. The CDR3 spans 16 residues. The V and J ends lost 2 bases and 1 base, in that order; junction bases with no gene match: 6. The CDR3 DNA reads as TGCGCCAGCAGCCAACTCGCCGGGACAGGGTCCTACGAGCAGTACTTC. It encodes CASSQLAGTGSYEQYF.

Here the CDR3 DNA reads TGTGCCAGTAGTATTAGGCCAGGGCAACAGCCCCAGCATTTT. It yields the protein CASSIRPGQQPQHF. This chain connects TRBV19 to TRBJ1-5; D may be TRBD1 (5 bases). The CDR3 is made up of 14 amino acids. Germline values: CDR1 LNHDA, CDR2 SQIVND (reference sequence). The ends were cut back, 3 bases at V and 7 bases at J, with 13 bases in the middle.

DNA of the CDR3: TGTGCCAGCAGCTTAACCTCGGAGACCCAGTACTTC. Protein sequence: CASSLTSETQYF. This chain links TRBV11-2 with TRBJ2-5; D ambiguous. CDR1 and CDR2 from the germline V gene are SGHAT and FQNNGV. This CDR3 spans 12 amino acids. Trimming stripped 2 bases from V and 5 bases from J, with 6 bases between.

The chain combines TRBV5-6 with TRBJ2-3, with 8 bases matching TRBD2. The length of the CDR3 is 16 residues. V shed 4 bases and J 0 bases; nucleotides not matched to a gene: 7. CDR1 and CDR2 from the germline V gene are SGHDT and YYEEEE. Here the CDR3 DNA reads TGTGCCAGCAGCCCACAAGCGGGGGCTAGCACAGATACGCAGTATTTT. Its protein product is CASSPQAGASTDTQYF.